This TCR beta chain was recovered during a study of control samples from healthy donors and cancer patients. Clones were sequenced by immunoSEQ multiplex PCR, and TCRdb holds only the in-frame ones, with some missing. The sample includes 78,000 or so clones, over 75% of them seen just once. The ends were cut back, 7 bases at V and 0 bases at J, with 10 bases in the middle. CDR3 length: 13 amino acids. Germline V gene sequence: CDR1 GTSNPN, CDR2 SVGIG (reference sequence). This rearrangement joins TRBV30 to TRBJ1-3; D is uncertain. Specimen: blood. This TCR came from a woman aged 45 to 65 in good health. The CDR3 bases are TGTGCCTCGACGGCCAGCTCTGGAAACACCATATATTTT. Translation gives CASTASSGNTIYF.